This T cell receptor (beta chain) was captured by sequencing in a study of blood T cell repertoires in COVID-19. Looked up from germline, CDR1 is MNHEY and CDR2 is SMNVEV (reference sequence). The V and J ends lost 5 bases and 9 bases respectively, with 14 bases between them. The CDR3 is 13 amino acids. Per the original methods: Estimated nucleated cell counts came from reference gene primer amplification. Some clones are missing from TCRdb's copy, which holds only in-frame ones; the method was immunoSEQ multiplex PCR. V and J calls and clone size are as listed in that table; D and trimming were resolved from the DNA. Among some 83,000 clones listed, about 88% were seen once.

The chain employs TRBV27 and TRBJ1-3, with no clear D. The sequencing sample was made of peripheral blood. This clonotype was sampled from a man at least 80 years old with active or convalescent COVID-19. CDR3 DNA: TGTGCCAGCAGTCCCAACATGTGGTCCACCATATATTTT. Its protein product is CASSPNMWSTIYF.